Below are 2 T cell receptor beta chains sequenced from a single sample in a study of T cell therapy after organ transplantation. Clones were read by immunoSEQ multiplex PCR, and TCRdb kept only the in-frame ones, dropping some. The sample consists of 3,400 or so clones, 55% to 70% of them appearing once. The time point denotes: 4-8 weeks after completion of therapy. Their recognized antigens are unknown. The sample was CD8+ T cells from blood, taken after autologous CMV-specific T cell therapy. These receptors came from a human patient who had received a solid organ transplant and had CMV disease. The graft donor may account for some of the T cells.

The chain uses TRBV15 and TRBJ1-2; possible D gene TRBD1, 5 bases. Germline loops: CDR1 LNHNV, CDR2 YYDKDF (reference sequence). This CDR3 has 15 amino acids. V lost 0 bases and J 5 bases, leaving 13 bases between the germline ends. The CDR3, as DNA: TGTGCCACCAGCAGAGATGGGACCGTAATTTATGGCTACACCTTC. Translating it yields CATSRDGTVIYGYTF.

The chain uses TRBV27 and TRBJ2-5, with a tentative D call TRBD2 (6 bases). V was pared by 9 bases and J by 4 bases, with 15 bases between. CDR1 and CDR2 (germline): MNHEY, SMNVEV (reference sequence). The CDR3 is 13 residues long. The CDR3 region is CARTPGGRETQYF. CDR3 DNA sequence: TGTGCCAGGACACCCGGAGGGAGAGAGACCCAGTACTTC.